This is a list of T cell receptor beta chains from one sample in a study of cytomegalovirus exposure and HLA in healthy donors. Some clones are missing from TCRdb's copy, which holds only in-frame ones; the method was immunoSEQ multiplex PCR. This sample has some 110,000 clones, with 65% to 80% found just once. Sequences were obtained from PBMCs. Every receptor here comes from a woman aged 55-75 years in good health and CMV-seropositive. Both conserved end residues are part of each CDR3. Fields, in order: clone size, D gene, V gene, J gene, CDR3 protein, CDR3 DNA. A D gene is named only where the DNA matches it firmly. Clone size is stated in some rows and not others, as once, few, many or a class when expanded.

few	.	TRBV11-1	TRBJ2-7	CASTTDTSYEQYF	TGTGCCAGCACCACGGACACATCCTACGAGCAGTACTTC
.	.	TRBV5-4	TRBJ2-7	CASSPGLTSNYEQYF	TGTGCCAGCAGCCCCGGCCTCACTAGCAACTACGAGCAGTACTTC
.	TRBD1	TRBV9	TRBJ2-3	CASSKTGGDYTQYF	TGTGCCAGCAGCAAGACAGGGGGCGATTATACGCAGTATTTT
.	.	TRBV19	TRBJ1-5	CASTTGNSNQPQHF	TGTGCCAGCACCACCGGGAATAGCAATCAGCCCCAGCATTTT
.	.	TRBV4-3	TRBJ2-5	CASSQDSWSGTQYF	TGCGCCAGCAGCCAAGATTCCTGGAGCGGGACCCAGTACTTC
.	TRBD2	TRBV7-9	TRBJ2-1	CASSGRVKAGDPFEQFF	TGTGCCAGCAGCGGACGTGTGAAAGCGGGGGACCCCTTCGAGCAGTTCTTC
.	.	TRBV2	TRBJ2-5	CASSDRRLGKETQYF	TGTGCCAGCAGTGATCGTAGACTTGGAAAAGAGACCCAGTACTTC
.	.	TRBV5-1	TRBJ2-6	CASSLRGTGANVLTF	TGCGCCAGCAGCCTCCGGGGTACCGGGGCCAACGTCCTGACTTTC
.	.	TRBV15	TRBJ2-1	CATSRPGSSYNEQFF	TGTGCCACCAGCAGACCGGGGAGTTCCTACAATGAGCAGTTCTTC
.	TRBD2	TRBV6-6	TRBJ2-1	CASSQGLAGTDNEQFF	TGTGCCAGCAGTCAAGGACTAGCGGGCACTGACAATGAGCAGTTCTTC
.	.	TRBV5-4	TRBJ2-1	CASSHWGGSGSYNEQFF	TGTGCCAGCAGCCACTGGGGGGGCAGCGGCTCCTACAATGAGCAGTTCTTC
.	TRBD2	TRBV4-3	TRBJ2-1	CASSPGTSGVQEQFF	TGCGCCAGCAGCCCCGGGACTAGCGGGGTACAGGAGCAGTTCTTC
.	.	TRBV27	TRBJ1-1	CASSYRENTEAFF	TGTGCCAGCAGCTACAGGGAGAACACTGAAGCTTTCTTT
.	.	TRBV4-1	TRBJ2-5	CASSRGLIETQYF	TGCGCCAGCAGCCGTGGGCTAATAGAGACCCAGTACTTC
.	TRBD2	TRBV10-3	TRBJ2-5	CAISEGLEPETQYF	TGTGCCATCAGTGAAGGACTAGAACCGGAGACCCAGTACTTC
.	TRBD2	TRBV29-1	TRBJ2-3	CSVEVPREGTDTQYF	TGCAGCGTTGAGGTTCCGCGGGAGGGCACAGATACGCAGTATTTT
few	TRBD2	TRBV9	TRBJ2-7	CASSVGPSGRASYEQYF	TGTGCCAGCAGCGTAGGTCCTAGCGGGAGGGCCTCCTACGAGCAGTACTTC
.	.	TRBV7-9	TRBJ2-7	CASSLEGQNYEQYF	TGTGCCAGCAGCTTAGAGGGGCAGAACTACGAGCAGTACTTC
few	.	TRBV11-2	TRBJ2-3	CASSPTGPGDTQYF	TGTGCCAGCAGCCCGACAGGACCGGGGGATACGCAGTATTTT
.	TRBD1	TRBV28	TRBJ1-1	CASSGEGTAHRNTEAFF	TGTGCCAGCAGTGGCGAGGGGACAGCCCACCGGAACACTGAAGCTTTCTTT
.	.	TRBV7-9	TRBJ2-7	CASSLFFAGGREQYF	TGTGCCAGCAGCTTATTCTTTGCGGGCGGGCGCGAGCAGTACTTC
.	TRBD2	TRBV2	TRBJ2-7	CASKRTSGEQYF	TGTGCCAGCAAGAGGACTAGCGGTGAGCAGTACTTC
few	.	TRBV7-9	TRBJ1-1	CASSRSDTINTEAFF	TGTGCCAGCAGCCGTTCGGACACCATAAACACTGAAGCTTTCTTT
.	TRBD2	TRBV5-4	TRBJ2-7	CASSKGLAGGKYEQYF	TGTGCCAGCAGCAAGGGACTAGCGGGAGGGAAATACGAGCAGTACTTC
.	.	TRBV2	TRBJ1-5	CASSRQPNQPQHF	TGTGCCAGCAGCCGACAGCCCAATCAGCCCCAGCATTTT
.	.	TRBV11-3	TRBJ2-2	CASSARVANTGELFF	TGTGCCAGCAGCGCCAGGGTTGCGAACACCGGGGAGCTGTTTTTT
.	TRBD2	TRBV30	TRBJ2-3	CAWSVYASGYRDTQYF	TGTGCCTGGAGTGTATACGCTAGCGGATACCGAGATACGCAGTATTTT
.	.	TRBV18	TRBJ1-3	CASSPFDSSSGDTIYF	TGTGCCAGCTCACCATTCGACTCTAGCTCTGGAGACACCATATATTTT
.	TRBD2	TRBV9	TRBJ2-3	CASIRAGGWADTQYF	TGTGCCAGCATTCGGGCGGGAGGGTGGGCAGATACGCAGTATTTT
.	TRBD2	TRBV7-3	TRBJ2-1	CASSSGLAGVNEQFF	TGTGCCAGCAGCTCCGGACTAGCGGGAGTCAATGAGCAGTTCTTC
once	TRBD2	TRBV9	TRBJ2-7	CASSVGSGTPYEQYF	TGTGCCAGCAGCGTAGGGAGCGGGACTCCCTACGAGCAGTACTTC
.	TRBD1	TRBV5-8	TRBJ1-6	CASSSRTGAKENSPLHF	TGTGCCAGCAGCTCGAGAACAGGGGCCAAGGAGAATTCACCCCTCCACTTT
.	.	TRBV7-8	TRBJ2-7	CASSFGAGYEQYF	TGTGCCAGCAGCTTTGGGGCGGGGTACGAGCAGTACTTC
once	.	TRBV4-2	TRBJ1-2	CASSQDRGDNYGYTF	TGTGCCAGCAGCCAAGATCGGGGAGATAACTATGGCTACACCTTC
.	.	TRBV7-2	TRBJ1-3	CASSPTAGFSGNTIYF	TGTGCCAGCAGCCCGACCGCAGGGTTCTCTGGAAACACCATATATTTT
.	.	TRBV7-9	TRBJ1-2	CASSLGAGAGDDYGYTF	TGTGCCAGCAGCTTAGGTGCCGGGGCAGGGGACGACTATGGCTACACCTTC
.	.	TRBV7-2	TRBJ1-2	CASSYLGGDYGYTF	TGTGCCAGCAGCTACCTTGGCGGGGACTATGGCTACACCTTC